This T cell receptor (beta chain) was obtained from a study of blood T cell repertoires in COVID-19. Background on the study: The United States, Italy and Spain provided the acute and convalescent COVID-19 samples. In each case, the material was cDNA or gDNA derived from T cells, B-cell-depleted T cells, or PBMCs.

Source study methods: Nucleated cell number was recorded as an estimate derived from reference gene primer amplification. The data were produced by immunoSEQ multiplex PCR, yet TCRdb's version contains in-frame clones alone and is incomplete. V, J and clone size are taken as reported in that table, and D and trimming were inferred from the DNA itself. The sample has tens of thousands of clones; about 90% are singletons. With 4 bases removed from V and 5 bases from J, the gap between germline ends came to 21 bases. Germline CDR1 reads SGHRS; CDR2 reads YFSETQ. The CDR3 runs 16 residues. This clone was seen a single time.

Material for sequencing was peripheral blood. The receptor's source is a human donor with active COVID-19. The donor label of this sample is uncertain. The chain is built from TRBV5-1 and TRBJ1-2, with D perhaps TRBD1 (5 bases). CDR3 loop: CASSPQTQGSGYGYTF. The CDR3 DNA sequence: TGCGCCAGCAGCCCACAGACCCAGGGTTCAGGGTATGGCTACACCTTC.